The present T cell receptor (beta chain) was sequenced within a study of CD8 T cells in Susac syndrome. This CDR3 has 14 residues. Germline CDR1 reads SGDLS; CDR2 reads YYNGEE. Trimming left V 3 bases short and J 2 bases short, with 10 bases between. Reverse transcription of about 0.5 to 1 ug RNA used random hexamers. Amplification of TCR beta CDR3 spanned 54 Vbeta and 13 Jbeta via immunoSEQ multiplex PCR. TCRdb called the immunoSEQ multiplex PCR reads again in MiXCR, with one record for every CDR3 protein. The sample shows roughly 140,000 distinct CDR3 sequences, nearly 97% of them seen only once. CD8+ and CD4+ T cells taken from blood had their TCR beta sequenced. Multiple sclerosis controls were treatment-naive patients with stable or active relapsing-remitting disease.

The chain joins TRBV9 to TRBJ2-3; possibly TRBD2 for D (5 bases). This TCR was sampled from a human donor with multiple sclerosis. Sequenced: CD8+ T cells from PBMCs. CDR3: CASSELGLTDTQYF. As DNA, the CDR3 is TGTGCCAGCAGCGAGCTAGGACTCACAGATACGCAGTATTTT.